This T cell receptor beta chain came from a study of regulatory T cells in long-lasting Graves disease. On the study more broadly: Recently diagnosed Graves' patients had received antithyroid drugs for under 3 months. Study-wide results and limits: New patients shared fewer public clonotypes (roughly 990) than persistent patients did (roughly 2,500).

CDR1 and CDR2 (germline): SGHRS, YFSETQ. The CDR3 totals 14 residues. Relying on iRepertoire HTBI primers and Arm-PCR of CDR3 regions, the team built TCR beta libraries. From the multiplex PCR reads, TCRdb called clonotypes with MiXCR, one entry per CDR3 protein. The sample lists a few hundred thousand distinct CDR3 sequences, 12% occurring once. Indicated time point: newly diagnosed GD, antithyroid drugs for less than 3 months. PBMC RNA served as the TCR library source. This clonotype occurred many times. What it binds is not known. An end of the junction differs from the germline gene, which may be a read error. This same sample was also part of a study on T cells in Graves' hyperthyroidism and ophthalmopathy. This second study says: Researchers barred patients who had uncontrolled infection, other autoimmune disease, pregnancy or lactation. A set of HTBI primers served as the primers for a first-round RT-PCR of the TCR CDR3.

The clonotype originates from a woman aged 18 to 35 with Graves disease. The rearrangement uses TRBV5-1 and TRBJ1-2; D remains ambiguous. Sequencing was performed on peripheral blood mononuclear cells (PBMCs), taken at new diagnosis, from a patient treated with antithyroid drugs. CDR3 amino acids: CASSLAPGSYGYTF. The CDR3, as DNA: TGTGCCAGCAGCTTAGCTCCCGGCAGCTACGGCTACACCTTC.